This T cell receptor beta chain was identified in a study of radiation and T cells in renal cell carcinoma. General study findings and limits: Top tumor clonotypes rose in blood 2 weeks post-radiation, then contracted.

On this clone: Its antigen is still unknown.

The data were produced by immunoSEQ multiplex PCR, yet TCRdb's version contains in-frame clones alone and is incomplete. The table lists about 100,000 clones, more than 65% of them singletons. Germline V lookup: CDR1 SGHRS, CDR2 YFSETQ. The CDR3 contains 11 residues. V was pared by 3 bases and J by 5 bases, with 3 bases between. Time point here: blood 4 weeks post-SBRT, at nephrectomy. Treatment in this sample: 15 Gy SBRT to primary tumor, nephrectomy 4 weeks later. Nephrectomy followed 15 Gy stereotactic body radiation by 4 weeks. Serial blood draws occurred at baseline and 2 and 4 weeks post-SBRT. This renal cell carcinoma was of the clear cell type.

Sequenced here: blood, sampled from a patient whose treatment included radiotherapy and nephrectomy. The chain uses TRBV5-1 and TRBJ2-4; no firm D call. The TCR sequence derives from a man aged 60 to 69 with renal cell carcinoma. The CDR3 loop is CASSSQNIQYF. CDR3 nucleotides: TGCGCCAGCAGCTCTCAAAACATTCAGTACTTC.